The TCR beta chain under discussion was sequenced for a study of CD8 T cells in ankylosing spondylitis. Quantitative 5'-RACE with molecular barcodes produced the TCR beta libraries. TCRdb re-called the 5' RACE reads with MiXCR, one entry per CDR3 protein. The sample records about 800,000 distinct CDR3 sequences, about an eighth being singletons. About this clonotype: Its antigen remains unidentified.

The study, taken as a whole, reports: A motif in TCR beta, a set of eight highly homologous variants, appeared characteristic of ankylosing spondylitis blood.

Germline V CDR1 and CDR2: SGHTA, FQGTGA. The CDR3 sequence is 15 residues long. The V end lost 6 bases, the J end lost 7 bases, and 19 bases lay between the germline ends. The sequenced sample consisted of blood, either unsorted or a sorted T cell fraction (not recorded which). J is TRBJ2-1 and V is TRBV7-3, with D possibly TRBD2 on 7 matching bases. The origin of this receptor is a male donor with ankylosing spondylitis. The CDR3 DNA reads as TGTGCCAGCAGTCCCCGTAGGGGGGGCACAAATGAGCAGTTCTTC. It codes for CASSPRRGGTNEQFF.